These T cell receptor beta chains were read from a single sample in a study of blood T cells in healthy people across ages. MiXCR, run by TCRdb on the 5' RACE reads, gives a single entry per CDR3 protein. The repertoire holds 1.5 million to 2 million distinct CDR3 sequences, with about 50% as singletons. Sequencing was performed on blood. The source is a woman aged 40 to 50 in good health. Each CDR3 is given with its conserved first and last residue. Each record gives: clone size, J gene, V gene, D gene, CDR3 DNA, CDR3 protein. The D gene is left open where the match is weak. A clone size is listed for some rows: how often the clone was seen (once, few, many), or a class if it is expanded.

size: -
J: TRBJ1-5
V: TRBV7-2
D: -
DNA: TGTGCCAGCAGCTTCAATCCCAAAGATCAGCCCCAGCATTTT
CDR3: CASSFNPKDQPQHF

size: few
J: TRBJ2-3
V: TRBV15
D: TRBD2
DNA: TGTGCCACCAGCAGAGAAATTAGCGGGGCCCGACCTAGCACAGATACGCAGTATTTT
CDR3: CATSREISGARPSTDTQYF

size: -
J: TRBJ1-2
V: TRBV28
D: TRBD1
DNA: TGTGCCAGCAGTCGACAGGGGTGGGATGGCTACACCTTC
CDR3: CASSRQGWDGYTF

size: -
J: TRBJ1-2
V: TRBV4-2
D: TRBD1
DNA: TGTGCCAGCAGCCAAGATGCAACTCCAGGGGGTTATGGCTACACCTTC
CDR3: CASSQDATPGGYGYTF

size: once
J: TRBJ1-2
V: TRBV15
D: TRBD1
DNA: TGTGCCACCAGCGGGGGGGACAGGGACCGTGGCTACACCTTC
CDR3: CATSGGDRDRGYTF

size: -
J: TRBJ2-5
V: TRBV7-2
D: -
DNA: TGTGCCAGCAGCTATCTCCGGGGGCAGGCAAAAGAGACCCAGTACTTC
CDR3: CASSYLRGQAKETQYF

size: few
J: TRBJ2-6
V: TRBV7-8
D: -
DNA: TGTGCCAGCAGCTTAGCTCGGGCGGGCGGGGCCAACGTCCTGACTTTC
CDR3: CASSLARAGGANVLTF

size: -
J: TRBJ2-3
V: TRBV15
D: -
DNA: TGTGCCACCAGCCCTGGGGGGAGCACAGATACGCAGTATTTT
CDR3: CATSPGGSTDTQYF

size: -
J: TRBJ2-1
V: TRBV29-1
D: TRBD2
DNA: TGCAGCGTTGGCCCTAGCGGCCAAGAGACCCAGTTCTTC
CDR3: CSVGPSGQETQFF

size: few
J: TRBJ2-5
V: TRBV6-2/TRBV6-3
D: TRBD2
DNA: TGTGCCAGCACCCCCCGGAGGACTAGCGGGGGCAGTGCGGAGACCCAGTACTTC
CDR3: CASTPRRTSGGSAETQYF

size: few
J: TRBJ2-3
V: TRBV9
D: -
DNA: TGTGCCAGCATCCCCCCCCGCAGGGCCGGAATCACAGATACGCAGTATTTT
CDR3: CASIPPRRAGITDTQYF

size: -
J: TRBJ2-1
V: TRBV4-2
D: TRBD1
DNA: TGTGCCAGCAGCCAAGACACTACAGGGGGCAATGAGCAGTTCTTC
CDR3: CASSQDTTGGNEQFF

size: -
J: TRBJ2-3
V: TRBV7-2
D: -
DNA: TGTGCCAGCTGCCCCGATACAGATACGCAGTATTTT
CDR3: CASCPDTDTQYF

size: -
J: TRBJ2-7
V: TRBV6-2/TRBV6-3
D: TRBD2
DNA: TGTGCCGGCACCCTGGGCGGGACTAGCGGCTACGAGCAGTACTTC
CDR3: CAGTLGGTSGYEQYF

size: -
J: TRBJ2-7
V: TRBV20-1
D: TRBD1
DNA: TGCAGTGCTAGAGATATCCGACAGGGGGAGTCTTACGAGCAGTACTTC
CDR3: CSARDIRQGESYEQYF